This passage covers 13 T cell receptor beta chains from one sample sequenced in a study of blood T cell repertoires in COVID-19 (dated by TCRdb to the early 2020s). The library was prepared using the immunoSEQ multiplex PCR assay. TCRdb's version of the immuneACCESS table is confined to in-frame rearrangements and falls short of the full clone set. An unresolved V gene accounts for under half of the shortfall where checked; the remainder is of unknown origin. Across this sample there are some 160,000 clones, with almost 85% seen only once. The top ten constitute under 3.5% of the sample. The sequenced sample consisted of peripheral blood. The receptors were sampled from a woman older than 75 with COVID-19, enrolled during active disease.

The chain uses TRBV7-9 and TRBJ2-1, with D unclear. CDR1 and CDR2 (germline): SEHNR, FQNEAQ (reference sequence). This CDR3 contains 12 residues. V gave up 5 bases and J gave up 7 bases, with 9 bases separating them. CDR3 bases: TGTGCCAGCAGCCCAAGCCGGAATGAGCAGTTCTTC. Protein: CASSPSRNEQFF.

The chain employs TRBV9 and TRBJ2-2; 9 bases agree with TRBD1. Trimming took 4 bases from V and 7 from J; bases not matched to a gene: 5. Germline V lookup: CDR1 SGDLS, CDR2 YYNGEE. The CDR3 loop spans 14 amino acids. This CDR3 is CASSPRDRVGELFF. As DNA, the CDR3 is TGTGCCAGCAGCCCTAGGGACAGGGTCGGGGAGCTGTTTTTT.

V gene TRBV7-9 combines with J gene TRBJ1-6, with 8 bases that match TRBD1. The V gene's germline CDR1 is SEHNR and CDR2 FQNEAQ (reference sequence). The CDR3 totals 15 residues. The junction had 8 bases not matched to a gene; V was cut back by 7 bases and J by 6 bases. This chain's CDR3 is CASNRDDRGNSPLHF. CDR3 nucleotides: TGTGCCAGCAATCGGGATGACAGGGGTAATTCACCCCTCCACTTT.

The chain combines TRBV21-1 with TRBJ1-5. TRBV21-1 is designated a pseudogene. CDR3 length equals 15 residues. Here the CDR3 reads CASSKDSNSNQPQHF. In DNA form, the CDR3 reads TGTGCCAGCAGCAAAGACTCCAATAGCAATCAGCCCCAGCATTTT.

This clone appeared a few times. This chain links TRBV9 with TRBJ2-7, with 8 bases matching TRBD2. The junction had 3 bases not matched to a gene; V was cut back by 0 bases and J by 4 bases. The CDR3 has 14 residues. CDR1 is SGDLS and CDR2 is YYNGEE in the germline V gene. The CDR3 coding sequence is TGTGCCAGCAGCGTAGCGGGAGGGCCTTACGAGCAGTACTTC. Residues: CASSVAGGPYEQYF.

The chain recombines TRBV21-1 with TRBJ1-5. TRBV21-1 is a pseudogene locus. This CDR3 spans 19 amino acids. The CDR3 DNA reads TGTGCCAGCAGCCGAAAACCGGGGCGGGGGGGCTATAGCAATCAGCCCCAGCATTTT. Protein: CASSRKPGRGGYSNQPQHF.

The chain has TRBV9 and TRBJ2-5; D ambiguous. V was pared by 6 bases and J by 3 bases, with 15 bases between. Germline V gives CDR1 SGDLS, CDR2 YYNGEE. The CDR3 has 14 amino acids. CDR3 sequence (DNA): TGTGCCAGCAACGCCTCAGGTTCAAAAGAGACCCAGTACTTC. Its protein is CASNASGSKETQYF.

This sequence joins TRBV7-9 and TRBJ1-2; TRBD1 matches 12 bases. V lost 5 bases and J lost 8; bases outside the gene matches: 6. Looked up from germline, CDR1 is SEHNR and CDR2 is FQNEAQ (reference sequence). The CDR3 loop spans 14 amino acids. DNA of the CDR3: TGTGCCAGCAGCCGGGACAGGGGGCGGCTAGGCTACACCTTC. It yields the protein CASSRDRGRLGYTF.

This sequence joins TRBV25-1 and TRBJ1-2; D might be TRBD1 (6 bases). This CDR3 region has 14 residues. Trimming took off 3 bases at V and 4 bases at J, with 12 bases between the two ends. Germline V gene data show CDR1 as MGHDK and CDR2 as SYGVNS. CDR3 sequence: CASSEAGAGYGYTF. CDR3 sequence (DNA): TGTGCCAGCAGTGAGGCAGGGGCTGGCTATGGCTACACCTTC.

The rearrangement links TRBV5-1 to TRBJ2-1; 10 positions agree with TRBD2. The J segment lost 2 bases and the V segment lost 2 bases, leaving 1 base of the junction unmatched. The CDR3 has 15 amino acids. Germline V gene sequence: CDR1 SGHRS, CDR2 YFSETQ. The CDR3 sequence is CASSLGLAAYNEQFF. For the CDR3, the DNA is TGCGCCAGCAGCTTAGGACTAGCGGCCTACAATGAGCAGTTCTTC.

The V call is TRBV29-1, the J call TRBJ1-1; no clear D. CDR3 length equals 15 residues. The germline CDR1 and CDR2 sequences are SQVTM and ANQGSEA. Trimming took 4 bases from V and 3 from J, leaving 18 bases between them. The CDR3 region is CSVVPHGRRDTEAFF. CDR3 coding DNA: TGCAGCGTTGTACCGCATGGAAGGAGAGACACTGAAGCTTTCTTT.

The chain employs TRBV5-1 and TRBJ1-2; D unresolved. V was shortened by 0 bases and J by 4 bases, with 10 bases between the two germline ends. Germline V gene lookup returns CDR1 SGHRS and CDR2 YFSETQ. The CDR3 is 14 amino acids. The CDR3 nucleotides are TGCGCCAGCAGCTTGGCTACGGTCCTCTATGGCTACACCTTC. Encoded protein: CASSLATVLYGYTF.

The chain has TRBV4-2 and TRBJ2-3; 8 bases map to TRBD2. CDR1 LGHNA and CDR2 YNFKEQ come from the germline V gene. The CDR3 consists of 17 residues. The V gene end was trimmed by 2 bases and the J gene end by 4 bases; junction bases not matched to a gene: 11. The CDR3 loop is CASSQNRGGLMSDTQYF. CDR3 DNA: TGTGCCAGCAGCCAAAATCGGGGGGGCCTTATGTCAGATACGCAGTATTTT.